The 24 T cell receptor beta chains below were found in one sample sequenced in a study of blood T cell repertoires in COVID-19. Sequenced by immunoSEQ multiplex PCR; TCRdb stores in-frame clones only, minus some. The sample lists 130,000 to 150,000 clones; less than 90% were seen once. Sequences were obtained from peripheral blood. The receptors derive from a human donor in a cohort sampled during active COVID-19.

The V call is TRBV3-1 (or the pseudogene TRBV3-2), the J call TRBJ2-7; D is ambiguous. In germline, CDR1 is LGHDT, CDR2 YNNKEL (reference sequence). This CDR3 comprises 13 residues. Trimming left V 4 bases short and J 3 bases short, with 10 bases between. Here the CDR3 reads CASSRMYSYEQYF. The CDR3 bases are TGTGCCAGCAGCCGGATGTACAGCTACGAGCAGTACTTC.

About this clone itself: The sample has other DNA sequences that encode this CDR3 too. The V and J genes are TRBV18 and TRBJ1-2; D gene uncertain. Germline lookup yields CDR1 KGHSH and CDR2 LQKENI. This CDR3 comprises 13 residues. Trimming took 2 bases from V and 2 from J, leaving 6 bases between them. The CDR3 spells CASSPGQNYGYTF. In DNA, the CDR3 is TGTGCCAGCTCACCAGGGCAGAACTATGGCTACACCTTC.

The chain combines TRBV7-2 with TRBJ2-3; D perhaps matches TRBD2 (5 bases). This CDR3 region has 16 residues. Germline V gene data show CDR1 as SGHTA and CDR2 as FQGNSA. V gave up 2 bases and J gave up 4 bases, with 16 bases separating them. CDR3 loop: CASSLYGAGSADTQYF. CDR3 in DNA: TGTGCCAGCAGCTTATATGGCGCGGGCTCCGCAGATACGCAGTATTTT. Using reference TRBV7-2 and TRBJ2-3 for the parts outside the CDR3, the full variable domain is GAGVSQSPSNKVTEKGKDVELRCDPISGHTALYWYRQSLGQGLEFLIYFQGNSAPDKSGLPSDRFSAERTGGSVSTLTIQRTQQEDSAVYLCASSLYGAGSADTQYFGPGTRLTVL.

This chain links TRBV28 with TRBJ1-2, with 11 nucleotides matching TRBD1. Germline V gene sequence: CDR1 MDHEN, CDR2 SYDVKM. V was pared by 5 bases and J by 7 bases, with 9 bases of the junction left unmatched. The CDR3 extends over 15 amino acids. CDR3 loop: CASSGGQGALSGYTF. The DNA for the CDR3 is TGTGCCAGCAGTGGTGGACAGGGGGCGTTATCTGGCTACACCTTC.

This chain connects TRBV6-6 to TRBJ2-1; TRBD2 might be the D (5 bases). V lost 4 bases, J lost 9 bases, and 7 bases lay in between. From germline, CDR1 is MNHNY and CDR2 SVGAGI (reference sequence). The CDR3 is made up of 11 amino acids. The CDR3 spells CASSSGIEQFF. For the CDR3, the DNA is TGTGCCAGCAGTTCGGGAATTGAGCAGTTCTTC.

J is TRBJ2-5 and V is TRBV5-5; TRBD2 matches at 15 bases. Per the germline V gene, CDR1 is SGHKS and CDR2 is YYEKEE (reference sequence). The length of the CDR3 is 16 residues. V trimming: 4 bases; J trimming: 3 bases; junction bases outside the gene matches: 4. Written as DNA, the CDR3 is TGTGCCAGCAGCAAGAGGACTAGCGGGGGGGAAGAGACCCAGTACTTC. Its translation: CASSKRTSGGEETQYF.

The rearrangement links TRBV30 to TRBJ1-5; D perhaps matches TRBD1 (6 bases). The ends were cut back, 4 bases at V and 7 bases at J, with 14 bases in the middle. This CDR3 spans 13 amino acids. Germline loops: CDR1 GTSNPN, CDR2 SVGIG (reference sequence). Here the CDR3 DNA reads TGTGCCTGGACAGAACAGGGAGACCAGCCCCAGCATTTT. It specifies CAWTEQGDQPQHF.

The chain carries TRBV4-1 and TRBJ1-2; tentatively, D is TRBD1 (6 bases). The ends were cut back, 1 base at V and 9 bases at J, with 15 bases in the middle. The CDR3 totals 14 residues. The V gene's germline CDR1 is MGHRA and CDR2 YSYEKL. The CDR3 loop is CASSQADRLGSYTF. The CDR3 DNA reads TGCGCCAGCAGCCAAGCTGACAGGTTGGGGAGCTACACCTTC.

This clone was seen once. The genes are TRBV5-1 and TRBJ1-2; TRBD1 agrees at 7 bases. This CDR3 is built from 16 residues. The ends lost 0 bases at V and 3 bases at J; junction bases unmatched: 8. CDR1 and CDR2 from the germline V gene are SGHRS and YFSETQ. The CDR3 reads CASSLGDSLAHYGYTF. The CDR3 DNA reads TGCGCCAGCAGCTTGGGGGACAGTCTAGCGCACTATGGCTACACCTTC.

The chain links TRBV4-3 to TRBJ2-3, with D hard to call. Germline V gene sequence: CDR1 LGHNA, CDR2 YSLEER. This CDR3 has 17 residues. The germline V and J ends were trimmed by 4 bases and 2 bases, with 19 bases remaining between them. In nucleotides, the CDR3 is TGCGCCAGCAGCCCCTTCTTTGGTGGAGAGTACACAGATACGCAGTATTTT. Translation: CASSPFFGGEYTDTQYF.

The chain is built from TRBV9 and TRBJ1-2; tentatively, D is TRBD1 (5 bases). The CDR3 sequence is 16 residues long. The V gene lost 0 bases and the J gene lost 5 bases, with 17 bases spanning the gap. The germline CDR1 and CDR2 sequences are SGDLS and YYNGEE. CDR3 bases: TGTGCCAGCAGCGTAGCTACGAGATCAACAGGTTATGGCTACACCTTC. Protein product: CASSVATRSTGYGYTF.

The chain employs TRBV9 and TRBJ2-1, with TRBD2 identical over 11 bases. Germline CDR1 SGDLS, CDR2 YYNGEE. The V gene end was trimmed by 4 bases and the J gene end by 7 bases; junction bases not matched to a gene: 10. The CDR3 consists of 16 residues. DNA of the CDR3: TGTGCCAGCAGCCCCTCCGGGGCTAGCGGGGGGAATGAGCAGTTCTTC. Translated: CASSPSGASGGNEQFF.

This chain uses TRBV11-3 with TRBJ1-4, with 7 bases lining up with TRBD1. Germline CDR1 and CDR2: SGHNT and YENEEA. The ends lost 4 bases at V and 0 bases at J; junction bases unmatched: 2. This CDR3 is built from 15 residues. The CDR3 is CASSWGQTTNEKLFF. CDR3 in DNA: TGTGCCAGCAGCTGGGGACAGACAACTAATGAAAAACTGTTTTTT.

This clone has just one count. The rearrangement uses TRBV4-1 and TRBJ2-3; D remains ambiguous. V was cut by 5 bases and J by 3 bases, with 3 bases left in between. Germline-derived CDR1 and CDR2 are MGHRA and YSYEKL. This CDR3 is 11 amino acids long. CDR3 in DNA: TGCGCCAGCAGCGCGACAGATACGCAGTATTTT. It yields the protein CASSATDTQYF.

The chain is built from TRBV11-3 and TRBJ2-5; 12 bases line up with TRBD2. CDR3 length equals 17 residues. Trimming took 2 bases from V and 5 from J; bases not matched to a gene: 9. CDR1 is SGHNT, CDR2 YENEEA, per germline. CDR3 nucleotides: TGTGCCAGCAGCTTAAAGGCTACTAGCGGGGGGACGGAGACCCAGTACTTC. It is translated as CASSLKATSGGTETQYF.

The V and J genes are TRBV19 and TRBJ1-1, with no clear D. V shed 1 base and J shed 6 bases, with 9 bases lying between them. This CDR3 contains 13 residues. Germline CDR1 and CDR2: LNHDA and SQIVND (reference sequence). The CDR3 loop reads CASSIGPGAEAFF. DNA of the CDR3: TGTGCCAGTAGTATAGGGCCCGGGGCTGAAGCTTTCTTT.

The chain recombines TRBV24-1 with TRBJ2-5; D might be TRBD1 (6 bases). The CDR3 sequence is 17 residues long. Germline lookup yields CDR1 KGHDR and CDR2 SFDVKD. V gave up 3 bases and J gave up 2 bases, with 18 bases separating them. CDR3 amino acids: CATSDPSQGVGQETQYF. Here the CDR3 DNA reads TGTGCCACCAGTGATCCTTCACAGGGAGTGGGGCAAGAGACCCAGTACTTC.

This clone was recorded a few times. V gene TRBV7-8 combines with J gene TRBJ1-2; D not certain. CDR3 size: 17 residues. V lost 2 bases to trimming and J lost 1 base, with 17 bases between them. The germline gives CDR1 SGHVS, CDR2 FQNEAQ. As DNA, the CDR3 is TGTGCCAGCAGCTTATATAGTAGTACCGCTGATAACTATGGCTACACCTTC. Translating it yields CASSLYSSTADNYGYTF.

This clone occurred once. The genes are TRBV18 and TRBJ1-5, with 9 bases matching TRBD1. Germline trimming cut 3 bases from V and 7 bases from J; bases unmatched to any gene: 10. Germline assignment: CDR1 KGHSH and CDR2 LQKENI. The CDR3 consists of 16 residues. CDR3 nucleotides: TGTGCCAGCTCACCCGCAGGACAGGGGACTGGGCAGCCCCAGCATTTT. Amino acids: CASSPAGQGTGQPQHF.

The chain employs TRBV5-1 and TRBJ1-6; perhaps TRBD1 as D (5 bases). This CDR3 has 14 amino acids. Trimming removed 0 bases at V and 11 bases at J, with 12 bases between. Per the germline V gene, CDR1 is SGHRS and CDR2 is YFSETQ. CDR3: CASSLGGGETPLHF. In nucleotides, the CDR3 is TGCGCCAGCAGCTTGGGCGGGGGTGAAACACCCCTCCACTTT. Looking up the rest from reference TRBV5-1 and TRBJ1-6 gives the full variable domain: KAGVTQTPRYLIKTRGQQVTLSCSPISGHRSVSWYQQTPGQGLQFLFEYFSETQRNKGNFPGRFSGRQFSNSRSEMNVSTLELGDSALYLCASSLGGGETPLHFGNGTRLTVT.

CDR3 residues: CASGRGDTQYF. The CDR3 DNA is TGTGCCAGCGGGAGGGGAGATACGCAGTATTTT. J is TRBJ2-3 and V is TRBV2; 7 bases fit TRBD2. In germline, CDR1 is SNHLY, CDR2 FYNNEI. The CDR3 length is 11 residues. Trimming took 8 bases from V and 5 from J; bases not matched to a gene: 1.

The chain links TRBV28 to TRBJ1-6; D remains unclear. This CDR3 has 15 amino acids. CDR1 and CDR2 from the germline V gene are MDHEN and SYDVKM. V lost 3 bases and J lost 7, with 13 bases in between. The CDR3 spells CASSFPAGYNSPLHF. DNA for the CDR3: TGTGCCAGCAGTTTTCCCGCGGGGTACAATTCACCCCTCCACTTT.

The V gene is TRBV29-1, the J gene TRBJ1-1; D is unresolved. Trimming stripped 6 bases from V and 1 base from J, with 12 bases between. CDR1 SQVTM and CDR2 ANQGSEA come from the germline V gene. The CDR3 is 13 residues long. The CDR3 spells CSVTLLANTEAFF. The DNA of the CDR3 is TGCAGCGTAACCCTGCTGGCGAACACTGAAGCTTTCTTT. The variable domain in full, with the rest retrieved from reference TRBV29-1 and TRBJ1-1, is SAVISQKPSRDICQRGTSLTIQCQVDSQVTMMFWYRQQPGQSLTLIATANQGSEATYESGFVIDKFPISRPNLTFSTLTVSNMSPEDSSIYLCSVTLLANTEAFFGQGTRLTVV.

The rearrangement uses TRBV11-3 and TRBJ2-3; D is perhaps TRBD2 (7 bases). Trimming shortened V by 5 bases and J by 4 bases, and 19 bases separated the two germline ends. CDR3 length equals 16 residues. Germline CDR1 reads SGHNT; CDR2 reads YENEEA. CDR3 DNA sequence: TGTGCCAGCAGCCTCCTTCCCCCGGGGGGCGCAGATACGCAGTATTTT. Translating gives CASSLLPPGGADTQYF. Full variable domain (remainder filled in from reference TRBV11-3 and TRBJ2-3): EAGVVQSPRYKIIEKKQPVAFWCNPISGHNTLYWYLQNLGQGPELLIRYENEEAVDDSQLPKDRFSAERLKGVDSTLKIQPAELGDSAVYLCASSLLPPGGADTQYFGPGTRLTVL.